Given below is one T cell receptor beta chain in context. Its specificity is not known. Data came from immunoSEQ multiplex PCR; TCRdb stores just in-frame clones and leaves some out. This sample has around 2,100,000 clones, with just under 95% found just once. This sample is drawn from a study of shared clonotypes between healthy human individuals. About the research overall: Three plates were used per donor for CD4 naive, three for CD4 memory, two for CD8 naive and one for CD8 memory.

The naive CD8 population came from CD45RO-negative cells selected for CCR7, without terminally differentiated effector memory CD45RA+ cells. Study-wide points: Naive CD4 clonotype sharing across a handful of donors was around 5%. Despite large depth, rarefaction showed incomplete sorted-subset sequencing. In contrast to clonotypes shared by all four donors, non-shared clonotypes had lower generation probabilities.

This TCR was recovered from a man between 18 and 35 years old in good health. Material for sequencing was naive CD8+ T cells sorted from blood.

Written as DNA, the CDR3 is TGTGCCAGCAGCTTAGGTAACTATAACACTGAAGCTTTCTTT. This sequence encodes CASSLGNYNTEAFF. The rearrangement links TRBV7-9 to TRBJ1-1; unclear D gene. Per the germline V gene, CDR1 is SEHNR and CDR2 is FQNEAQ (reference sequence). V was shortened by 1 base and J by 2 bases, with 8 bases between the two germline ends. The CDR3 has 14 residues.